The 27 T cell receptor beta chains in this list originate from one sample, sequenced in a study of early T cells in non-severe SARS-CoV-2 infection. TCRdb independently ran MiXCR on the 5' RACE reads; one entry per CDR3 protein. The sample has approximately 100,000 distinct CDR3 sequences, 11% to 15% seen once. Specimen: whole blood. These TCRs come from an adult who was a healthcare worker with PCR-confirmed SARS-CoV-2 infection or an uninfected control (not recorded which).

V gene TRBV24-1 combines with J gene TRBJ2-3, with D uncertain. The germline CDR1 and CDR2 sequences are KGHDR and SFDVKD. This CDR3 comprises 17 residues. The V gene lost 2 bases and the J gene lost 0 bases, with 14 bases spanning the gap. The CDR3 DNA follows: TGTGCCACCAGTGATTCGATCCTGACGGTTAGCACAGATACGCAGTATTTT. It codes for CATSDSILTVSTDTQYF.

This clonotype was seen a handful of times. CDR3 coding DNA: TGTGCCACCAGTGATTTTAGACAGCAAGAGACCCAGTACTTC. Its protein is CATSDFRQQETQYF. The genes are TRBV24-1 and TRBJ2-5; TRBD1 might be the D (5 bases). The CDR3 contains 14 residues. The V and J ends lost 1 base and 2 bases respectively, with 7 bases between them. Germline assignment: CDR1 KGHDR and CDR2 SFDVKD.

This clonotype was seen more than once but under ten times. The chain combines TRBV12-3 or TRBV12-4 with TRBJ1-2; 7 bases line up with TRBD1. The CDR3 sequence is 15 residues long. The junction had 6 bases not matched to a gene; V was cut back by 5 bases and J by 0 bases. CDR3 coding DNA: TGTGCCAGCAGTATAAGACAGGGATCTAACTATGGCTACACCTTC. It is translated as CASSIRQGSNYGYTF.

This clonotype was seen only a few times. The CDR3 sequence is CSASPQGGEQYF. The DNA for the CDR3 is TGCAGTGCTAGCCCACAGGGAGGGGAGCAGTACTTC. The rearrangement joins TRBV20-1 to TRBJ2-7; TRBD2 is a possible D gene (7 bases). The CDR3 is 12 residues long. Germline V gene sequence: CDR1 DFQATT, CDR2 SNEGSKA (reference sequence). Trimming pared 3 bases from V and 7 bases from J, leaving 13 bases between.

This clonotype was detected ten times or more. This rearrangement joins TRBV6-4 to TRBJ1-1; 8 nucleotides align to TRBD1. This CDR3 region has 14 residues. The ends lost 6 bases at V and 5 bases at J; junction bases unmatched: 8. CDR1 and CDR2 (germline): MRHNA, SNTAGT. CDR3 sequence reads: CASRRDRGGTEAFF. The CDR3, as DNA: TGTGCCAGCAGGCGAGACAGGGGAGGGACTGAAGCTTTCTTT.

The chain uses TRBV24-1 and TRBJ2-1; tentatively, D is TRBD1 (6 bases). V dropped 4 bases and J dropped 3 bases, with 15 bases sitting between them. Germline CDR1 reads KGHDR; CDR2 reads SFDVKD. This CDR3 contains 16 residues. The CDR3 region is CATSELQGVSYNEQFF. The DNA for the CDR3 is TGTGCCACCAGTGAACTACAGGGTGTAAGCTACAATGAGCAGTTCTTC.

The CDR3 nucleotides are TGCAGTGCTAGAGATGCGGATCAGCCCCAGCATTTT. This translates into CSARDADQPQHF. The rearrangement links TRBV20-1 to TRBJ1-5; D gene uncertain. Germline loops: CDR1 DFQATT, CDR2 SNEGSKA (reference sequence). The CDR3 consists of 12 residues. The V end was cut by 0 bases, the J end by 5 bases, with 5 bases between.

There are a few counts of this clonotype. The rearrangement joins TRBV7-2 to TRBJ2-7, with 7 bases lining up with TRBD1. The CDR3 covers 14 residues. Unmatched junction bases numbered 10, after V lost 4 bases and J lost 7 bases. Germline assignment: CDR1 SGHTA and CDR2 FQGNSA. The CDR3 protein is CASSSWDSFLEQYF. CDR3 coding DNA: TGTGCCAGCAGCTCCTGGGACAGTTTCTTGGAGCAGTACTTC.

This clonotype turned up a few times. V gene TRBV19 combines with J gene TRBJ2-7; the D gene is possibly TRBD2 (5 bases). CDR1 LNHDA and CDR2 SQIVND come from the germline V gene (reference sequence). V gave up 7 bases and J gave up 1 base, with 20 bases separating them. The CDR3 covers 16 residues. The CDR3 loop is CASTPKPGIPSYEQYF. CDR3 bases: TGTGCCAGTACCCCTAAGCCCGGGATCCCTTCCTACGAGCAGTACTTC.

CDR3 protein: CASSLGQGPYSPLHF. Written as DNA, the CDR3 is TGTGCCAGCAGTTTAGGGCAGGGCCCCTATTCACCCCTCCACTTT. The genes are TRBV28 and TRBJ1-6; D may be TRBD1 (5 bases). V was cut by 2 bases and J by 8 bases, with 13 bases left in between. CDR1 is MDHEN, CDR2 SYDVKM, per germline. This CDR3 has 15 amino acids.

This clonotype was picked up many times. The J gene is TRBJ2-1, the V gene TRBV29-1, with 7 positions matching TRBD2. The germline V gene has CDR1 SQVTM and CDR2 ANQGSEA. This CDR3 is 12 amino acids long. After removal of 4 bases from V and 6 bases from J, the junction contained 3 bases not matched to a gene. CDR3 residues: CSVGAGFNEQFF. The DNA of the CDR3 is TGCAGCGTTGGAGCGGGGTTCAATGAGCAGTTCTTC.

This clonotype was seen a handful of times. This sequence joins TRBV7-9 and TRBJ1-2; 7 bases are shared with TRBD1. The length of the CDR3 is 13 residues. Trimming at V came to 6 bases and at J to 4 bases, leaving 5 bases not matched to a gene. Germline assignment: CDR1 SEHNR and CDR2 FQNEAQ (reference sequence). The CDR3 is CASRPGQTYGYTF. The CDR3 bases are TGTGCCAGCAGACCGGGACAGACCTATGGCTACACCTTC. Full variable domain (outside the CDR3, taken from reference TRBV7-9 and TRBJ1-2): DTGVSQNPRHKITKRGQNVTFRCDPISEHNRLYWYRQTLGQGPEFLTYFQNEAQLEKSRLLSDRFSAERPKGSFSTLEIQRTEQGDSAMYLCASRPGQTYGYTFGSGTRLTVV.

The chain's CDR3 is CSARDPGYQETQYF. The CDR3 nucleotides read TGCAGTGCTAGAGATCCAGGGTACCAAGAGACCCAGTACTTC. This sequence joins TRBV20-1 and TRBJ2-5; D possibly corresponds to TRBD1 (5 bases). In germline, CDR1 is DFQATT, CDR2 SNEGSKA (reference sequence). Trimming removed 0 bases at V and 0 bases at J, with 8 bases between. The CDR3 is made up of 14 amino acids.

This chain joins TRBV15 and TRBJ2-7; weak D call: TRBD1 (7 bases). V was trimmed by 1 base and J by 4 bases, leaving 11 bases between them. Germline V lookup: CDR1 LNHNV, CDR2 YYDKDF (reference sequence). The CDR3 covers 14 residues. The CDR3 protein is CATSRGQGGYEQYF. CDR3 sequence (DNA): TGTGCCACCAGCAGAGGACAGGGAGGTTACGAGCAGTACTTC. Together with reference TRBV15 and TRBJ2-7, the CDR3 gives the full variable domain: DAMVIQNPRYQVTQFGKPVTLSCSQTLNHNVMYWYQQKSSQAPKLLFHYYDKDFNNEADTPDNFQSRRPNTSFCFLDIRSPGLGDTAMYLCATSRGQGGYEQYFGPGTRLTVT.

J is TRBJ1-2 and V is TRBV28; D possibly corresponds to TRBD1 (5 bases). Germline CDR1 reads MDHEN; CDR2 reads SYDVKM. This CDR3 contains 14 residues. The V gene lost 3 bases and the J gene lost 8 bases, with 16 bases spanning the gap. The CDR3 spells CASSFRAGDYGYTF. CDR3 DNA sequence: TGTGCCAGCAGTTTCAGGGCGGGGGATTACGGCTACACCTTC.

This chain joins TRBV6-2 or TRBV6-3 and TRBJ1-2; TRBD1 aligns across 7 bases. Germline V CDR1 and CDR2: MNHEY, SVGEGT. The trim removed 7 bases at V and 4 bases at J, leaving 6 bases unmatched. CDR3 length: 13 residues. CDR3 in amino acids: CASNSQGSYGYTF. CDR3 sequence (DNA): TGTGCCAGCAACTCACAGGGGAGCTATGGCTACACCTTC.

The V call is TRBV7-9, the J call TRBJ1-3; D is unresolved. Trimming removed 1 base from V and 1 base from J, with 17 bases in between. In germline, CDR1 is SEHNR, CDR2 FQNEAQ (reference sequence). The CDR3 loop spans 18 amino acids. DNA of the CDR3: TGTGCCAGCAGCTTAGATAGTATCCAGTTAACTTCTGGAAACACCATATATTTT. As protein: CASSLDSIQLTSGNTIYF.

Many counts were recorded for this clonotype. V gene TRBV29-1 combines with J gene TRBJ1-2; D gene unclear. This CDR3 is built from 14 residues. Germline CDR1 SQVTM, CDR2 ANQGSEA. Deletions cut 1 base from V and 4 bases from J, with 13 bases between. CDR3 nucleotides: TGCAGCGTTGAAGGGGGAGGACCCTTCTATGGCTACACCTTC. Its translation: CSVEGGGPFYGYTF.

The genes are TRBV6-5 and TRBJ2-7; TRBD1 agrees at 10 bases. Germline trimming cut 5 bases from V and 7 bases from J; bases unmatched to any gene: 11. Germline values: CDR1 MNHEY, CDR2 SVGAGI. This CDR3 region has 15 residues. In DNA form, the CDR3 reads TGTGCCAGCAGTAAGACCGGGACAGGGGTGGTGGAGCAGTACTTC. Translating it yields CASSKTGTGVVEQYF.

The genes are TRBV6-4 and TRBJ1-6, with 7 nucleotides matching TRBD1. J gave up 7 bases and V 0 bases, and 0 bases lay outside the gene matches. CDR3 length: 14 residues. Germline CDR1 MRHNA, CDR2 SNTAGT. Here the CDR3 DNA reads TGTGCCAGCAGTGACTCACAGGGGAATTCACCCCTCCACTTT. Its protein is CASSDSQGNSPLHF.

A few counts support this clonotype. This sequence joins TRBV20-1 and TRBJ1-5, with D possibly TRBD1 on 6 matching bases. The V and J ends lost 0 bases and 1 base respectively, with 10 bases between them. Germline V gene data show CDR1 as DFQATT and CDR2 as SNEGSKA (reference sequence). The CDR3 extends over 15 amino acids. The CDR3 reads CSARDADRSNQPQHF. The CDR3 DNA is TGCAGTGCTAGAGATGCAGACAGGAGCAATCAGCCCCAGCATTTT.

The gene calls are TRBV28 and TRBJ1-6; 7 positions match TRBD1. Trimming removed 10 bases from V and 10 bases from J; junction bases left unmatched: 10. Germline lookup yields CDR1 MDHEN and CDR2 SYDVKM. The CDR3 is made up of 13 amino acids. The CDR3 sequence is CATTTGNGSPLHF. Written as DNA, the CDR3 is TGTGCCACCACGACAGGGAATGGATCACCCCTCCACTTT.

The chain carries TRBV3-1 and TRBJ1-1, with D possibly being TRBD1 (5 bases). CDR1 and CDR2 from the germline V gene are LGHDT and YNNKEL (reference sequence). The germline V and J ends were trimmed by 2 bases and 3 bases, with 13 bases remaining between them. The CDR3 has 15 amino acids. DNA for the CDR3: TGTGCCAGCAGCCAAATTCTCGGAGGGGACACTGAAGCTTTCTTT. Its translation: CASSQILGGDTEAFF.

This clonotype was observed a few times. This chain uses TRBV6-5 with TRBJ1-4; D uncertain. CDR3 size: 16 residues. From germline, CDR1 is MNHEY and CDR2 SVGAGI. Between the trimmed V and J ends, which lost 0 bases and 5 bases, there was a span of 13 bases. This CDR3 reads CASSYSKPGPNEKLFF. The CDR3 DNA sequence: TGTGCCAGCAGTTACTCGAAGCCGGGCCCCAATGAAAAACTGTTTTTT.

The CDR3 bases are TGTGCCAGCAGCCCCACCGGGTCCTCACAGAACACTGAAGCTTTCTTT. Amino acids: CASSPTGSSQNTEAFF. The chain has TRBV3-1 and TRBJ1-1; the D is unclear. With 4 bases removed from V and 1 base from J, the gap between germline ends came to 16 bases. The CDR3 is 16 residues long. Germline V gene data show CDR1 as LGHDT and CDR2 as YNNKEL (reference sequence).

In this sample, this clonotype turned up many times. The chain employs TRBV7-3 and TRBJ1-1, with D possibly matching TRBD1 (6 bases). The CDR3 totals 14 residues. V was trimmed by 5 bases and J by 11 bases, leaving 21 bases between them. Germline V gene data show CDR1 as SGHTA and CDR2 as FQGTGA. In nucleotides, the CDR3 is TGTGCCAGCAGCGCCCAAAGGGGGGCTCAACGGGCTTTCTTT. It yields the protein CASSAQRGAQRAFF.

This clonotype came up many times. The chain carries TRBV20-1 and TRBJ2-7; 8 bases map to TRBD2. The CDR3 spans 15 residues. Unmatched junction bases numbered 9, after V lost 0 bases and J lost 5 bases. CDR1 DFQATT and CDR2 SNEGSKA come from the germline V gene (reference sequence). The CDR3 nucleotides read TGCAGTGCTAGAGATCTGACGGGGGGGCCCCACGAGCAGTACTTC. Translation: CSARDLTGGPHEQYF.